Listed here are 3 T cell receptor beta chains from one sample, sequenced in a study of shared clonotypes between healthy human individuals. TCRdb's table, derived via immunoSEQ multiplex PCR, lists solely in-frame clones and lacks some. The data contain about 2 million clones, around 96% of them singletons. CD45RO-negative, CCR7-selected cells formed the naive CD8 fraction, which excluded terminally differentiated effector memory CD45RA+ cells. The material sequenced was naive CD8+ T cells sorted from blood. These receptors were collected from a man aged 18 to 35 in good health.

The chain carries TRBV7-2 and TRBJ2-7; D remains ambiguous. CDR3 length: 15 residues. Trimming took 4 bases from V and 0 from J, leaving 13 bases between them. Germline V gives CDR1 SGHTA, CDR2 FQGNSA. CDR3 bases: TGTGCCAGCAGCTCAGCCCTGAGGAGCTCCTACGAGCAGTACTTC. Residues: CASSSALRSSYEQYF. Combining the CDR3 with reference TRBV7-2 and TRBJ2-7 gives the whole variable domain GAGVSQSPSNKVTEKGKDVELRCDPISGHTALYWYRQSLGQGLEFLIYFQGNSAPDKSGLPSDRFSAERTGGSVSTLTIQRTQQEDSAVYLCASSSALRSSYEQYFGPGTRLTVT.

For this clone: Within the sample, other DNA sequences also encode this same CDR3. The chain combines TRBV19 with TRBJ2-7; weak D call: TRBD2 (6 bases). Germline V gene data show CDR1 as LNHDA and CDR2 as SQIVND (reference sequence). The CDR3 is 13 residues long. Trimming left V 5 bases short and J 4 bases short, with 12 bases between. The CDR3: CASSPGGPYEQYF. Here the CDR3 DNA reads TGTGCCAGTAGTCCCGGGGGACCTTACGAGCAGTACTTC.

The chain has TRBV5-4 and TRBJ1-3; 10 bases agree with TRBD1. The CDR3 contains 15 residues. CDR1 SGHNT and CDR2 YYREEE come from the germline V gene (reference sequence). V was pared by 2 bases and J by 2 bases, with 1 base of the junction left unmatched. The CDR3 reads CASSLGTGAGNTIYF. Written as DNA, the CDR3 is TGTGCCAGCAGCTTAGGGACAGGGGCTGGAAACACCATATATTTT.